Listed below are T cell receptor beta chains from one sample, sequenced in a study of neurological immune-mediated disorders. TCRdb passed the 5' RACE reads through MiXCR, listing each CDR3 protein once. The sample yields approximately 87,000 distinct CDR3 sequences, about 14% seen once. Sequencing was done on a sample of PBMCs. All receptors derive from a woman aged 45-65 years in good health. The CDR3 runs from the conserved cysteine through the conserved F or W. A D gene is named only where the DNA matches it firmly. A row's size may be missing; if present it is once, few, many or a size class.

TRBJ2-7 - TRBV5-1 few TGCGCCAGCAGCCCTGACGTGAGCTCCTACGAGCAGTACTTC CASSPDVSSYEQYF
TRBJ1-1 - TRBV11-3 few TGTGCCAGCAGCGGGGGACGCCTGGGGGAGACTGAAGCTTTCTTT CASSGGRLGETEAFF
TRBJ1-6 - TRBV28 many TGTGCCATCGAGCAGGGTGTCCCTGGGAATTCACCCCTCCACTTT CAIEQGVPGNSPLHF
TRBJ2-1 - TRBV5-1 many TGCGCCAGCAGCTTCGGAGCTTACAATGAGCAGTTCTTC CASSFGAYNEQFF
TRBJ1-1 - TRBV3-1 many TGTGCCAGCAGCTTTACTCCGGGGGACACTGAAGCTTTCTTT CASSFTPGDTEAFF
TRBJ2-3 - TRBV7-6 many TGTGCCAGCAGCTTGGGGCCAGGAAGCACAGATACGCAGTATTTT CASSLGPGSTDTQYF
TRBJ2-1 - TRBV5-1 many TGCGCCAGCAGCTACGGAGGTGAGCAGTTCTTC CASSYGGEQFF
TRBJ2-3 - TRBV5-1 many TGCGCCAGCAGATTCGCGGGGACGTCTGGAGATACGCAGTATTTT CASRFAGTSGDTQYF
TRBJ2-1 - TRBV5-1 many TGCGCCAGCAGTCTTGGACACAATGAGCAGTTCTTC CASSLGHNEQFF
TRBJ2-1 - TRBV5-1 many TGCGCCAGCAGCCCGGGACACCCGAGCTCCTACAATGAGCAGTTCTTC CASSPGHPSSYNEQFF
TRBJ2-7 - TRBV6-1 many TGTGCCAGCAGGACTTGGGACCTAAGCTCCTACGAGCAGTACTTC CASRTWDLSSYEQYF
TRBJ2-7 TRBD2 TRBV20-1 many TGCAGTGCTAGGCAGACTAGCGGCCCCTACGAGCAGTACTTC CSARQTSGPYEQYF
TRBJ2-2 - TRBV15 once TGTGCCACCAGCAGAGGTGGTGAGAACACCGGGGAGCTGTTTTTT CATSRGGENTGELFF
TRBJ1-5 - TRBV12-3/TRBV12-4 many TGTGCCAGCAGCCGCGCGGGAGCCCAGCATTTT CASSRAGAQHF
TRBJ2-5 - TRBV29-1 - TGCAGCGTTGAGGACAGCAAAGAGACCCAGTACTTC CSVEDSKETQYF
TRBJ2-1 - TRBV6-2/TRBV6-3 many TGTGCCAGCACCCCCGGGGAAGATGAGCAGTTCTTC CASTPGEDEQFF
TRBJ2-1 TRBD2 TRBV5-1 many TGCGCCAGCAGCACCCAGACTAGCGGTCAGGGGGGTGAGCAGTTCTTC CASSTQTSGQGGEQFF
TRBJ2-5 TRBD1 TRBV5-1 - TGTGCCAACAGCGCCTACAGGGGACAAGAGACCCAGTACTTC CANSAYRGQETQYF
TRBJ2-1 TRBD2 TRBV25-1 many TGTGCCAGCAGTGAAACTAGCGGGAGCTCCTACAATGAGCAGTTCTTC CASSETSGSSYNEQFF
TRBJ1-2 - TRBV5-1 - TGCGCCAGCAGCTCAATCCCCAGGTCAGGCTATGGCTACACCTTC CASSSIPRSGYGYTF
TRBJ2-1 TRBD2 TRBV3-1 many TGTGCCAGCAGCCAAGGCAGCGGGAGGGAGCAGTTCTTC CASSQGSGREQFF
TRBJ2-3 - TRBV12-3/TRBV12-4 many TGTGCCAGCAGGGGCACATCGACAGGCACAGATACGCAGTATTTT CASRGTSTGTDTQYF
TRBJ2-3 TRBD2 TRBV5-1 once TGCGCCAACAGTCCGGGACTAGCCACAGATACGCAGTATTTT CANSPGLATDTQYF
TRBJ1-1 - TRBV5-1 - TGCGCCAGCAGCTCCTCAACAGGGATGGGGGCTGAAGCTTTCTTT CASSSSTGMGAEAFF
TRBJ1-1 - TRBV15 many TGTGCCACCAGCATTGGACAGACGATTAACACTGAAGCTTTCTTT CATSIGQTINTEAFF
TRBJ1-1 - TRBV3-1 many TGTGCCAGCAGCCAAGATTTGGGGGAGGAAGCTTTCTTT CASSQDLGEEAFF
TRBJ1-3 - TRBV12-3/TRBV12-4 - TGTGCCAGCAGTTTAATGGGTCAGCTCCTCTCTGGAAACACCATATATTTT CASSLMGQLLSGNTIYF
TRBJ2-1 TRBD2 TRBV6-5 many TGTGCCAGCAGTTACGGCGGGAGCCCTCTTGAGCAGTTCTTC CASSYGGSPLEQFF
TRBJ2-6 - TRBV7-2 many TGTGCCAGCAGCAAAGAACGTGGACTAACTGGGGCCAACGTCCTGACTTTC CASSKERGLTGANVLTF
TRBJ2-1 - TRBV24-1 medium-sized TGTGCCACCAGGAGTAGGGAACCCTACAATGAGCAGTTCTTC CATRSREPYNEQFF
TRBJ2-3 - TRBV7-3 many TGTGCCAGCAGCCCGGGGGAGAGCACAGATACGCAGTATTTT CASSPGESTDTQYF
TRBJ2-5 - TRBV20-1 many TGCAGTGCTAGAGATCGGACAAACCAAGAGACCCAGTACTTC CSARDRTNQETQYF
TRBJ2-7 TRBD1 TRBV5-1 many TGCGCCAGCAGCGGCAGGGGACAGGCCTCCTACGAGCAGTACTTC CASSGRGQASYEQYF
TRBJ2-5 TRBD2 TRBV11-2 few TGTGCCAGCGGACCCGGGACTAGCGTCCAGACCCAGTACTTC CASGPGTSVQTQYF
TRBJ2-7 - TRBV5-1 many TGCGCCAGCAGCTTGAGCCTAGGGAGCTCCTACGAGCAGTACTTC CASSLSLGSSYEQYF
TRBJ1-4 - TRBV12-3/TRBV12-4 many TGTGCCAGCAGTTTAGGGGGGGAGCACAGGGTTCCAACTAATGAAAAACTGTTTTTT CASSLGGEHRVPTNEKLFF
TRBJ2-3 TRBD2 TRBV20-1 many TGCAGTCCAAGACGAGCGGGGGGCACGGATACGCAGTATTTT CSPRRAGGTDTQYF
TRBJ2-2 TRBD1 TRBV20-1 - TGCAGTGCTATAGCAGGGGGGAACACCGGGGAGCTGTTTTTT CSAIAGGNTGELFF
TRBJ2-2 TRBD1 TRBV20-1 - TGCAGTGCCTCCAAGACAGGGACCGGGGAGCTGTTTTTT CSASKTGTGELFF
TRBJ2-1 TRBD1 TRBV10-3 many TGTGCCATCAGCCCTGGTCTGGACAGGGGGCTGAATGAGCAGTTCTTC CAISPGLDRGLNEQFF
TRBJ2-5 - TRBV2 many TGTGCCAGCAATCGACTCAACCAAGAGACCCAGTACTTC CASNRLNQETQYF
TRBJ2-1 TRBD1 TRBV3-1 many TGTGCCAGCAGCCGCCAGGGGGCCGATGAGCAGTTCTTC CASSRQGADEQFF
TRBJ2-7 - TRBV11-3 many TGTGCCAGCAGTTCCGGGGGAAACGAGCAGTACTTC CASSSGGNEQYF
TRBJ2-2 - TRBV14 many TGTGCCAGCAGCCAAAGTGTCACCGGGGAGCTGTTTTTT CASSQSVTGELFF
TRBJ2-1 - TRBV2 - TGTGCCAGCAGTGAGAGTGCGGAGCAGTTCTTC CASSESAEQFF
TRBJ2-1 TRBD2 TRBV11-2 many TGTGCCAGCAGCTTTGCGGGGGTACGGTACAATGAGCAGTTCTTC CASSFAGVRYNEQFF